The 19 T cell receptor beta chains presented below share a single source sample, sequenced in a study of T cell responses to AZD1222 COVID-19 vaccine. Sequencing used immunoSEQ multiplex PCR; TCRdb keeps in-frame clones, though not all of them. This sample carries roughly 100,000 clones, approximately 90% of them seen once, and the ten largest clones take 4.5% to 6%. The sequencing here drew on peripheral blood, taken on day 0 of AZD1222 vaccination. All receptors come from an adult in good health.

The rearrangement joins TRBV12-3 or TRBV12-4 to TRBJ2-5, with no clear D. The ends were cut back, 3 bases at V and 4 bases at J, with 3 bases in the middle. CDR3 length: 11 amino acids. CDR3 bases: TGTGCCAGCAGTTTTGGAGAGACCCAGTACTTC. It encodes CASSFGETQYF.

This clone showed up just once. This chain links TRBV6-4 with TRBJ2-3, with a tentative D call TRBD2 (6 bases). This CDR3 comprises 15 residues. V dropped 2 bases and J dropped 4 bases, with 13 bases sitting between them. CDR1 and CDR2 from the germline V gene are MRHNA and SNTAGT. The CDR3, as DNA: TGTGCCAGCAGTGACCTCGGGAGATCGTCAGATACGCAGTATTTT. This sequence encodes CASSDLGRSSDTQYF.

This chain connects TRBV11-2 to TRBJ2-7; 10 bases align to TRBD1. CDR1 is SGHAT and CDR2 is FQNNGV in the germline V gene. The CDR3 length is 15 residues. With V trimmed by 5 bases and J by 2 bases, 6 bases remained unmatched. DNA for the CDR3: TGTGCCAGCAGCCCCGACAGGGGGCTTACCTACGAGCAGTACTTC. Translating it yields CASSPDRGLTYEQYF.

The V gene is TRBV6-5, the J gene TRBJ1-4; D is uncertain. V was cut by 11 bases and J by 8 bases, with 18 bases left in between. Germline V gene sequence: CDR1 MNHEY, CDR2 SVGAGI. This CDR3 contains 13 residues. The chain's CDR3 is CASRGGPREKLFF. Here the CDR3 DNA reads TGTGCCTCCCGGGGAGGGCCTAGAGAAAAACTGTTTTTT.

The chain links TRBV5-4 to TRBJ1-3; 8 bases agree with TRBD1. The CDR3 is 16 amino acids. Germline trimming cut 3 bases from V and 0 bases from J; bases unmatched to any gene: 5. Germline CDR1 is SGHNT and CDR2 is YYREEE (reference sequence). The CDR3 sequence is CASSWDRPSSGNTIYF. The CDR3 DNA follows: TGTGCCAGCAGCTGGGACAGGCCAAGCTCTGGAAACACCATATATTTT.

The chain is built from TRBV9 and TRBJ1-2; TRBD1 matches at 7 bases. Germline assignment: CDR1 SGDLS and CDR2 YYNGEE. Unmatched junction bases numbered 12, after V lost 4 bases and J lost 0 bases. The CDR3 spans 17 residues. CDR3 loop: CASSSTRGNNPNYGYTF. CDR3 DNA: TGTGCCAGCAGCTCCACCAGGGGGAACAACCCTAACTATGGCTACACCTTC.

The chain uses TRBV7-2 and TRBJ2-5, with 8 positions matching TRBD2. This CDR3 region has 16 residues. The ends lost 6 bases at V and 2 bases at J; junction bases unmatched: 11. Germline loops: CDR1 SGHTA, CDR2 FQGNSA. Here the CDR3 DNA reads TGTGCCAGCAGTTCCGGGACTAGAGGGGGACAAGAGACCCAGTACTTC. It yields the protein CASSSGTRGGQETQYF.

CDR3 sequence: CASSQDFWKSSYNSPLHF. As DNA, the CDR3 is TGCGCCAGCAGCCAAGATTTTTGGAAGAGCTCCTATAATTCACCCCTCCACTTT. This chain connects TRBV4-3 to TRBJ1-6; D is unclear. Germline lookup yields CDR1 LGHNA and CDR2 YSLEER. Trimming stripped 0 bases from V and 0 bases from J, with 12 bases between. The CDR3 extends over 18 amino acids.

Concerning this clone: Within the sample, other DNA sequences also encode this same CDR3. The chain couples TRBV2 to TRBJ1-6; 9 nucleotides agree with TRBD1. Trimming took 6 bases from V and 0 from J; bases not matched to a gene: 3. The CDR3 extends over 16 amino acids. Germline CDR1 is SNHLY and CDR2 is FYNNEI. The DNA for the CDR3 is TGTGCCAGCAGAGGGACAGGGAGCTCCTATAATTCACCCCTCCACTTT. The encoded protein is CASRGTGSSYNSPLHF.

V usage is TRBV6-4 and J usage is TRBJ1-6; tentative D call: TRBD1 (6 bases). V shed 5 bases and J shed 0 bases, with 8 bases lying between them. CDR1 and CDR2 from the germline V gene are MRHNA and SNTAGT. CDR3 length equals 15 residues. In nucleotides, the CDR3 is TGTGCCAGCAGTCCAGGGGCCTCCTATAATTCACCCCTCCACTTT. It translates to CASSPGASYNSPLHF.

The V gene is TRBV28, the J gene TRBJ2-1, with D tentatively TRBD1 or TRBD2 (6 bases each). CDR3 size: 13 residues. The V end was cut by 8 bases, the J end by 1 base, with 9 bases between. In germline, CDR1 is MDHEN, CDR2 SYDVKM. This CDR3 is CASGGGSYNEQFF. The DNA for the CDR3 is TGTGCCAGCGGAGGGGGGTCCTACAATGAGCAGTTCTTC.

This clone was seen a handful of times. CDR3 sequence reads: CASSPRQVNTEAFF. As DNA, the CDR3 is TGTGCCAGCAGCCCTCGACAGGTGAACACTGAAGCTTTCTTT. V and J are TRBV7-2 and TRBJ1-1, with TRBD1 as a possible D gene (6 bases). CDR1 is SGHTA, CDR2 FQGNSA, per germline. This CDR3 region has 14 residues. Deletions cut 5 bases from V and 0 bases from J, with 10 bases between. Combining the CDR3 with reference TRBV7-2 and TRBJ1-1 gives the whole variable domain GAGVSQSPSNKVTEKGKDVELRCDPISGHTALYWYRQSLGQGLEFLIYFQGNSAPDKSGLPSDRFSAERTGGSVSTLTIQRTQQEDSAVYLCASSPRQVNTEAFFGQGTRLTVV.

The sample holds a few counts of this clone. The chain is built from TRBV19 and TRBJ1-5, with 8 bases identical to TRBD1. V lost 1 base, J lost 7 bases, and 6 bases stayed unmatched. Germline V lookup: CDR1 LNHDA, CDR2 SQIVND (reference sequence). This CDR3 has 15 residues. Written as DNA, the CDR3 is TGTGCCAGTAGTATAGCTGGACAGGGTGGGCAGCCCCAGCATTTT. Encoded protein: CASSIAGQGGQPQHF.

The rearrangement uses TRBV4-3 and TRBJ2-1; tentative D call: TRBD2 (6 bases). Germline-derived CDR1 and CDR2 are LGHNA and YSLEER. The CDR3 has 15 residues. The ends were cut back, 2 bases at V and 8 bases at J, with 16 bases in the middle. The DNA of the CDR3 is TGCGCCAGCAGCCAAAAAGTGCGGGGTAACGATGAGCAGTTCTTC. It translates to CASSQKVRGNDEQFF.

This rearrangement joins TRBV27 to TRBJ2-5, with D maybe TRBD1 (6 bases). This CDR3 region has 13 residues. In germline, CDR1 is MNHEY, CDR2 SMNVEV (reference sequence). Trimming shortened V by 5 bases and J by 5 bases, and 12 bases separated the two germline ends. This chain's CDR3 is CASSPTGRETQYF. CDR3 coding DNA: TGTGCCAGCAGTCCTACAGGGCGGGAGACCCAGTACTTC.

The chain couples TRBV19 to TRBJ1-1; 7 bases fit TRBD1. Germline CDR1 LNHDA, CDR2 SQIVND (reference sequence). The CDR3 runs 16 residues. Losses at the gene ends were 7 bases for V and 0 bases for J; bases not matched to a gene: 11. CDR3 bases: TGTGCCAGTAAACCCGACAGGGTGTTCATGAACACTGAAGCTTTCTTT. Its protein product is CASKPDRVFMNTEAFF.

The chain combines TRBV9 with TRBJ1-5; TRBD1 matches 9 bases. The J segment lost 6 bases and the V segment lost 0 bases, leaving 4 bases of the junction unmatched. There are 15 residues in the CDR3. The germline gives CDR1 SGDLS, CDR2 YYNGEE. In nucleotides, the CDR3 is TGTGCCAGCAGCGTAGCGCCGGGACAGGGTCAGCCCCAGCATTTT. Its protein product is CASSVAPGQGQPQHF.

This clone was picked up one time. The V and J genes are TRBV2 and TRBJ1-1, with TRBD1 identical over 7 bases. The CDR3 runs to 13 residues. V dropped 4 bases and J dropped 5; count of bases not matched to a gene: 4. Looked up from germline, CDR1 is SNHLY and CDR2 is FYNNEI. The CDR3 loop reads CASSVTGVTEAFF. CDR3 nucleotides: TGTGCCAGCAGTGTTACAGGGGTTACTGAAGCTTTCTTT.

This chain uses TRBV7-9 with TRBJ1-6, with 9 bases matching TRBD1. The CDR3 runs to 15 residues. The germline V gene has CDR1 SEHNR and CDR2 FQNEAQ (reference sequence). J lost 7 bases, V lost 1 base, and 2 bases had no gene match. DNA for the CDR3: TGTGCCAGCAGCTTAGGGGACAGGGCAAATTCACCCCTCCACTTT. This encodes CASSLGDRANSPLHF.